Shown below are 14 T cell receptor beta chains from a single sample sequenced in a study of blood T cell repertoires in COVID-19. The repertoire was sequenced with immunoSEQ multiplex PCR; TCRdb's copy has only in-frame clones and lacks some. The repertoire holds roughly 70,000 clones, around 79% seen once, with approximately 40% in the top ten. The sequencing sample was made of peripheral blood. Every receptor here comes from a woman aged 70-85 years with acute or convalescent COVID-19.

This clone occurred a few times. V gene TRBV6-5 combines with J gene TRBJ1-2, with D maybe TRBD1 (5 bases). CDR1 and CDR2 from the germline V gene are MNHEY and SVGAGI. V lost 6 bases and J lost 7, with 15 bases in between. The CDR3 sequence is 13 residues long. The CDR3 region is CASSRTDGGGYTF. DNA for the CDR3: TGTGCCAGCAGCCGGACGGACGGGGGTGGCTACACCTTC.

The sample holds a few counts of this clone. V usage is TRBV10-1 and J usage is TRBJ2-2; D is undetermined. This CDR3 has 14 amino acids. CDR1 WNHNN and CDR2 SYGVQD come from the germline V gene (reference sequence). The V gene lost 6 bases and the J gene lost 5 bases, with 13 bases spanning the gap. CDR3 loop: CASSPLGRTGELFF. The CDR3 region has the DNA TGCGCCAGCAGCCCCCTGGGCCGGACCGGGGAGCTGTTTTTT.

This chain connects TRBV5-1 to TRBJ2-3; 12 nucleotides match TRBD2. CDR3 size: 14 residues. V gave up 4 bases and J gave up 7 bases; unmatched junction bases: 4. Germline V CDR1 and CDR2: SGHRS, YFSETQ. The CDR3 sequence: CASSPGLAGHTQYF. In DNA, the CDR3 is TGCGCCAGCAGCCCCGGACTAGCGGGACATACGCAGTATTTT. Supplemented by reference TRBV5-1 and TRBJ2-3, the full variable domain reads KAGVTQTPRYLIKTRGQQVTLSCSPISGHRSVSWYQQTPGQGLQFLFEYFSETQRNKGNFPGRFSGRQFSNSRSEMNVSTLELGDSALYLCASSPGLAGHTQYFGPGTRLTVL.

V is TRBV5-4 and J is TRBJ1-6; the match to TRBD1 covers 8 bases. The CDR3 runs to 16 residues. With V trimmed by 5 bases and J by 10 bases, 14 bases remained unmatched. Germline CDR1 is SGHNT and CDR2 is YYREEE (reference sequence). The CDR3 loop is CASSSSYDRGNSPLHF. The CDR3 nucleotides read TGTGCCAGCAGTTCAAGTTATGACAGGGGAAACTCACCCCTCCACTTT.

This rearrangement joins TRBV5-1 to TRBJ2-7; D is uncertain. The V and J ends lost 1 base and 3 bases respectively, with 14 bases between them. The germline gives CDR1 SGHRS, CDR2 YFSETQ. There are 15 residues in the CDR3. The CDR3 loop reads CASSLNTGAIYEQYF. CDR3 nucleotide sequence: TGCGCCAGCAGCTTGAACACCGGAGCAATCTACGAGCAGTACTTC.

A word on this clone: At one of its ends the junction is not consistent with the germline gene, which may arise from a read error. The V gene is TRBV2, the J gene TRBJ1-2; no clear D. The CDR3 length is 11 residues. The germline CDR1 and CDR2 sequences are SNHLY and FYNNEI. The CDR3 DNA reads TGTGCCAGCAGAAGAATTAATGGCCACACCTTC. Translating gives CASRRINGHTF. Full variable domain (missing parts from reference TRBV2 and TRBJ1-2): EPEVTQTPSHQVTQMGQEVILRCVPISNHLYFYWYRQILGQKVEFLVSFYNNEISEKSEIFDDQFSVERPDGSNFTLKIRSTKLEDSAMYFCASRRINGHTFGSGTRLTVV.

This rearrangement joins TRBV11-2 to TRBJ2-5; TRBD1 is a possible D gene (5 bases). The V gene lost 3 bases and the J gene lost 6 bases, with 17 bases spanning the gap. CDR1 is SGHAT and CDR2 is FQNNGV in the germline V gene. The CDR3 consists of 15 residues. The CDR3 reads CASSLTATVGKTQYF. The CDR3 coding sequence is TGTGCCAGCAGCTTGACCGCGACAGTCGGAAAGACCCAGTACTTC.

The rearrangement links TRBV9 to TRBJ1-1; TRBD1 might be the D (6 bases). Germline V gene data show CDR1 as SGDLS and CDR2 as YYNGEE. Deletions cut 1 base from V and 1 base from J, with 11 bases between. There are 15 residues in the CDR3. In DNA form, the CDR3 reads TGTGCCAGCAGCGTAACAGGGCCCGAGAACACTGAAGCTTTCTTT. Protein: CASSVTGPENTEAFF.

The rearrangement uses TRBV6-5 and TRBJ1-5; 7 positions match TRBD1. The CDR3 covers 15 residues. V gave up 3 bases and J gave up 6 bases; unmatched junction bases: 8. Germline CDR1 is MNHEY and CDR2 is SVGAGI. CDR3 sequence reads: CASSYRGGATQPQHF. The CDR3 region has the DNA TGTGCCAGCAGTTATCGAGGGGGCGCGACTCAGCCCCAGCATTTT.

A few counts support this clone. The chain combines TRBV3-1 (or the pseudogene TRBV3-2) with TRBJ1-2; D not resolved. The germline V gene has CDR1 LGHDT and CDR2 YNNKEL (reference sequence). This CDR3 contains 13 residues. V gave up 1 base and J gave up 12 bases, with 15 bases separating them. CDR3 residues: CASSQVFGRADTF. The CDR3 DNA sequence: TGTGCCAGCAGCCAAGTATTTGGTCGTGCGGACACCTTC.

The rearrangement uses TRBV3-1 (or the pseudogene TRBV3-2) and TRBJ1-4, with D perhaps TRBD1 (5 bases). There are 14 residues in the CDR3. Germline CDR1 is LGHDT and CDR2 is YNNKEL (reference sequence). V lost 2 bases and J lost 11, with 15 bases in between. The CDR3 is CASSQTRVRGKLFF. The CDR3 DNA sequence: TGTGCCAGCAGCCAAACCAGGGTGCGGGGGAAACTGTTTTTT.

This clone has more than one count but fewer than ten. V and J are TRBV5-6 and TRBJ2-7; 10 bases are a match to TRBD1. Germline CDR1 and CDR2: SGHDT and YYEEEE. This CDR3 comprises 14 residues. V was clipped by 5 bases and J by 5 bases; unmatched bases: 7. CDR3 bases: TGTGCCAGCAGTTCGGGGACAGGGGTCCACGAGCAGTACTTC. It codes for CASSSGTGVHEQYF.

This sequence joins TRBV27 and TRBJ1-2; 8 bases are a match to TRBD1. This CDR3 comprises 15 residues. Germline trimming cut 4 bases from V and 8 bases from J; bases unmatched to any gene: 12. The germline V gene encodes CDR1 MNHEY and CDR2 SMNVEV (reference sequence). The CDR3 DNA reads as TGTGCCAGCAGTTCCGCCGGACAGGGCTCGGGGGGCTACACCTTC. Its translation is CASSSAGQGSGGYTF.

This clone was counted only a few times. This chain connects TRBV5-1 to TRBJ1-2, with D possibly being TRBD1 (6 bases). V lost 2 bases and J 5 bases, leaving 13 bases between the germline ends. The CDR3 extends over 14 amino acids. The germline V gene has CDR1 SGHRS and CDR2 YFSETQ. CDR3 in DNA: TGCGCCAGCAGCTTCCGGGACACAAGATATGGCTACACCTTC. It is translated as CASSFRDTRYGYTF.